These 32 T cell receptor beta chains share one sample of origin, sequenced in a study of regulatory T cells in long-lasting Graves disease. Noted time point: persistent/refractory GD, antithyroid drugs over 5 years with positive TRAb. With RNA extracted from PBMCs as input, the TCR library was made. Researchers made TCR beta libraries by using iRepertoire HTBI primers and running Arm-PCR on CDR3 regions. TCRdb re-called the multiplex PCR reads with MiXCR, one entry per CDR3 protein. The repertoire holds about 340,000 distinct CDR3 sequences, with about 18% as singletons. The sequencing used peripheral blood mononuclear cells (PBMCs), collected when the disease was refractory, from a patient treated with antithyroid drugs. All receptors come from a female donor with Graves disease.

Concerning this clonotype: This may be a read error: a much more frequent sequence differs by one nucleotide. V and J are TRBV7-2 and TRBJ2-5, with TRBD2 matching over 13 bases. The CDR3 is 16 amino acids. Germline V gene lookup returns CDR1 SGHTA and CDR2 FQGNSA. The V and J ends lost 8 bases and 6 bases, in that order; junction bases with no gene match: 12. CDR3 in DNA: TGTGCCAGCGGCGCCCGACTAGCGGGAGGAATCAAGACCCAGTACTTC. Its translation is CASGARLAGGIKTQYF.

A single count supports this clonotype. The chain is built from TRBV28 and TRBJ1-2; 10 nucleotides line up with TRBD1. Germline V gene data show CDR1 as MDHEN and CDR2 as SYDVKM. The CDR3 loop spans 16 amino acids. Trimming took 5 bases from V and 0 from J; bases not matched to a gene: 6. As DNA, the CDR3 is TGTGCCAGCAGTACGGACAGGGGGGATTCTAACTATGGCTACACCTTC. It yields the protein CASSTDRGDSNYGYTF.

This clonotype was counted ten times or more. This rearrangement joins TRBV7-9 to TRBJ1-1; D unclear. V lost 2 bases and J 3 bases, leaving 13 bases between the germline ends. Germline assignment: CDR1 SEHNR and CDR2 FQNEAQ (reference sequence). The CDR3 loop spans 15 amino acids. Here the CDR3 DNA reads TGTGCCAGCAGCTTACCGGCGGGGTTACACACTGAAGCTTTCTTT. Amino acid sequence: CASSLPAGLHTEAFF.

The table lists this clonotype with a few counts. The chain joins TRBV10-3 to TRBJ1-5, with 7 bases lining up with TRBD1. The CDR3 spans 15 residues. Germline loops: CDR1 ENHRY, CDR2 SYGVKD. V lost 10 bases, J lost 1 base, and 10 bases stayed unmatched. This CDR3 reads CASRQGKESNQPQHF. As DNA, the CDR3 is TGTGCCAGCCGACAGGGTAAAGAAAGCAATCAGCCCCAGCATTTT.

The genes are TRBV2 and TRBJ1-4; tentative D call: TRBD1 (5 bases). This CDR3 is 13 amino acids long. Germline CDR1 reads SNHLY; CDR2 reads FYNNEI. Trimming pared 7 bases from V and 3 bases from J, leaving 9 bases between. Written as DNA, the CDR3 is TGTGCCAGCAAGGGGTCTTCTAATGAAAAACTGTTTTTT. Translated: CASKGSSNEKLFF.

The chain employs TRBV7-9 and TRBJ2-1; TRBD2 agrees at 12 bases. The junction had 5 bases not matched to a gene; V was cut back by 5 bases and J by 12 bases. Germline loops: CDR1 SEHNR, CDR2 FQNEAQ (reference sequence). The CDR3 is 13 residues long. CDR3 bases: TGTGCCAGCAGCATGGGACTAGCGGGCCCGCAGTTCTTC. It encodes CASSMGLAGPQFF.

This clonotype was counted a few times. A read error may explain this, as a much larger clone is one base away. The chain combines TRBV12-3 or TRBV12-4 with TRBJ2-7, with TRBD2 identical over 8 bases. CDR3 size: 18 residues. The CDR3 spells CASSLVGRGGTTLYEQHF. The CDR3 DNA is TGTGCCAGCAGTTTAGTCGGCCGGGGGGGAACCACCCTCTACGAGCAGCACTTC.

The chain has TRBV6-1 and TRBJ1-1; TRBD1 matches at 7 bases. Germline V gene lookup returns CDR1 MNHNS and CDR2 SASEGT. V gave up 6 bases and J gave up 0 bases; unmatched junction bases: 4. CDR3 size: 14 residues. CDR3 sequence reads: CASSNRGMNTEAFF. CDR3 bases: TGTGCCAGCAGCAACAGGGGAATGAACACTGAAGCTTTCTTT.

The rearrangement uses TRBV20-1 and TRBJ1-1; maybe TRBD1 (5 bases). This CDR3 has 12 residues. Trimming left V 6 bases short and J 3 bases short, with 11 bases between. Germline CDR1 reads DFQATT; CDR2 reads SNEGSKA (reference sequence). CDR3 region: CSAPRVDTEAFF. CDR3 sequence (DNA): TGCAGTGCGCCCAGGGTCGACACTGAAGCTTTCTTT.

The gene calls are TRBV5-5 and TRBJ1-5; the match to TRBD1 covers 9 bases. V trimming: 1 base; J trimming: 5 bases; junction bases outside the gene matches: 4. The CDR3 is 15 residues long. Germline V gene lookup returns CDR1 SGHKS and CDR2 YYEKEE (reference sequence). CDR3 DNA sequence: TGTGCCAGCAGCTTGATGACAGGGGGACATCAGCCCCAGCATTTT. Its protein is CASSLMTGGHQPQHF.

Remarks on this clonotype: The CDR3 does not close with the conserved phenylalanine or tryptophan, likely indicating a read error. The V call is TRBV11-3, the J call TRBJ2-4; D possibly matches TRBD1 or TRBD2 (5 bases each). This CDR3 has 15 amino acids. Between the trimmed V and J ends, which lost 5 bases and 8 bases, there was a span of 19 bases. Germline-derived CDR1 and CDR2 are SGHNT and YENEEA. In DNA form, the CDR3 reads TGTGCCAGCAGCCCAAGCTTCAGTGGGGGTTACATTCAGTACCTC. Amino acid sequence: CASSPSFSGGYIQYL.

This clonotype showed up many times. The V call is TRBV28, the J call TRBJ1-6; 9 bases agree with TRBD1. Germline CDR1 MDHEN, CDR2 SYDVKM. The CDR3 extends over 14 amino acids. The ends lost 6 bases at V and 8 bases at J; junction bases unmatched: 5. The CDR3 is CASRITGGYSPLHF. CDR3 nucleotide sequence: TGTGCCAGCAGAATCACAGGGGGCTATTCACCCCTCCACTTT.

This clonotype was counted at least ten times. CDR3 DNA: TGTGCCAGCAGTCAGGGACTACTAACCTCCTACGAGCAGTACTTC. Translated, it gives CASSQGLLTSYEQYF. This chain joins TRBV2 and TRBJ2-7, with 7 positions matching TRBD2. Trimming removed 5 bases from V and 0 bases from J; junction bases left unmatched: 7. Germline CDR1 is SNHLY and CDR2 is FYNNEI. The CDR3 has 15 amino acids. The full variable domain, rest sourced from reference TRBV2 and TRBJ2-7, is EPEVTQTPSHQVTQMGQEVILRCVPISNHLYFYWYRQILGQKVEFLVSFYNNEISEKSEIFDDQFSVERPDGSNFTLKIRSTKLEDSAMYFCASSQGLLTSYEQYFGPGTRLTVT.

The V gene is TRBV7-8, the J gene TRBJ2-7, with 9 positions matching TRBD1. J was trimmed by 0 bases and V by 8 bases; bases with no gene match: 14. Germline V gene sequence: CDR1 SGHVS, CDR2 FQNEAQ. CDR3 length equals 17 residues. CDR3 in amino acids: CASGTLQGQGISYEQYF. Written as DNA, the CDR3 is TGTGCCAGCGGAACTTTACAGGGACAGGGTATCTCCTACGAGCAGTACTTC.

This clonotype was detected ten times or more. The chain carries TRBV7-8 and TRBJ1-4, with D uncertain. V shed 5 bases and J shed 8 bases, with 15 bases lying between them. The CDR3 is 14 residues long. The germline CDR1 and CDR2 sequences are SGHVS and FQNEAQ. The CDR3, as DNA: TGTGCCAGCAGCCCCCAGGAAGGGAGGGAAAAACTGTTTTTT. This sequence encodes CASSPQEGREKLFF.

This clonotype was counted a few times. The gene calls are TRBV28 and TRBJ2-2; 7 positions agree with TRBD1. V lost 5 bases, J lost 6 bases, and 9 bases stayed unmatched. Germline loops: CDR1 MDHEN, CDR2 SYDVKM. The CDR3 runs 15 residues. The CDR3 DNA sequence: TGTGCCAGCAGTCCCCCGAGACAGGGATCCGGGGAGCTGTTTTTT. It translates to CASSPPRQGSGELFF.

The sample holds many counts of this clonotype. The chain carries TRBV7-9 and TRBJ2-5, with TRBD1 as a possible D gene (6 bases). With 1 base removed from V and 5 bases from J, the gap between germline ends came to 11 bases. Germline V gene data show CDR1 as SEHNR and CDR2 as FQNEAQ (reference sequence). There are 14 residues in the CDR3. The CDR3 is CASSLVTGAETQYF. CDR3 bases: TGTGCCAGCAGCTTAGTGACAGGAGCGGAGACCCAGTACTTC. Full variable domain (rest looked up from reference TRBV7-9 and TRBJ2-5): DTGVSQNPRHKITKRGQNVTFRCDPISEHNRLYWYRQTLGQGPEFLTYFQNEAQLEKSRLLSDRFSAERPKGSFSTLEIQRTEQGDSAMYLCASSLVTGAETQYFGPGTRLLVL.

The V call is TRBV5-1, the J call TRBJ2-5; tentative D call: TRBD1 (6 bases). Trimming removed 3 bases from V and 1 base from J, with 13 bases in between. The CDR3 has 15 residues. Germline V gives CDR1 SGHRS, CDR2 YFSETQ. CDR3 sequence reads: CASSSAGTRQETQYF. In DNA, the CDR3 is TGCGCCAGCAGCTCCGCCGGGACACGCCAAGAGACCCAGTACTTC.

Points on this clonotype: A much larger clone sits a single nucleotide away, making a read error possible. The V call is TRBV11-2, the J call TRBJ1-4; 12 bases are shared with TRBD1. The CDR3 is 16 amino acids. Germline V CDR1 and CDR2: SGHAT, FQNNGV. CDR3 sequence: CASSLGQGALDERLFF. CDR3 coding DNA: TGTGCCAGCAGCTTGGGACAGGGGGCGCTTGATGAAAGACTGTTTTTT.

Notes on this clonotype: A much larger clone differs by one base, so this may be a read error. CDR3 DNA: TGTGCCAGCAGTCACCCCGACAGGCCATACGAGCAGTACTTC. It specifies CASSHPDRPYEQYF. The V gene is TRBV6-1, the J gene TRBJ2-7, with D possibly TRBD1 on 6 matching bases. V was shortened by 5 bases and J by 4 bases, with 15 bases between the two germline ends. CDR1 is MNHNS and CDR2 is SASEGT in the germline V gene. The CDR3 is 14 amino acids.

About this clonotype itself: A read error may account for a junction end that differs from germline. V usage is TRBV29-1 and J usage is TRBJ2-2; 8 bases match TRBD1. The CDR3 length is 16 residues. CDR1 SQVTM and CDR2 ANQGSEA come from the germline V gene. CDR3 amino acids: CSVETTDRVATGGLFF. CDR3 DNA sequence: TGCAGCGTTGAGACAACGGACAGGGTGGCCACCGGGGGGCTGTTTTTT.

In its sample, this clonotype was seen many times. J is TRBJ2-7 and V is TRBV24-1; 8 bases fit TRBD1. The CDR3 spans 13 residues. J gave up 6 bases and V 3 bases, and 3 bases lay outside the gene matches. Germline V CDR1 and CDR2: KGHDR, SFDVKD. CDR3 sequence (DNA): TGTGCCACCAGTGATAGGACAGGGCTCGAGCAGTACTTC. As protein: CATSDRTGLEQYF.

This clonotype was found many times. The chain employs TRBV2 and TRBJ1-1; D uncertain. Trimming left V 7 bases short and J 0 bases short, with 12 bases between. Germline assignment: CDR1 SNHLY and CDR2 FYNNEI. The CDR3 is made up of 14 amino acids. CDR3 sequence: CASTPPILNTEAFF. CDR3 in DNA: TGTGCCAGCACCCCCCCGATACTGAACACTGAAGCTTTCTTT.

Comment on this clonotype: One base separates it from a far larger clone, so it is likely a read error. The chain employs TRBV6-1 and TRBJ1-2; 9 nucleotides line up with TRBD1. Unmatched junction bases numbered 9, after V lost 6 bases and J lost 1 base. Germline lookup yields CDR1 MNHNS and CDR2 SASEGT. This CDR3 has 16 amino acids. CDR3 residues: CASSYDGTGHNYGYTF. For the CDR3, the DNA is TGTGCCAGCAGCTACGACGGGACAGGGCATAACTATGGCTACACCTTC.

The genes are TRBV30 and TRBJ2-2; 7 nucleotides match TRBD2. V shed 0 bases and J 4 bases; nucleotides not matched to a gene: 5. CDR1 is GTSNPN, CDR2 SVGIG, per germline (reference sequence). This CDR3 has 15 residues. CDR3 loop: CAWSVGGSVTGELFF. The CDR3 coding sequence is TGTGCCTGGAGTGTTGGCGGGAGTGTCACCGGGGAGCTGTTTTTT. Supplemented by reference TRBV30 and TRBJ2-2, the full variable domain reads SQTIHQWPATLVQPVGSPLSLECTVEGTSNPNLYWYRQAAGRGLQLLFYSVGIGQISSEVPQNLSASRPQDRQFILSSKKLLLSDSGFYLCAWSVGGSVTGELFFGEGSRLTVL.

This clonotype appeared many times. The J gene is TRBJ1-1, the V gene TRBV20-1; D might be TRBD1 (5 bases). The germline V gene encodes CDR1 DFQATT and CDR2 SNEGSKA (reference sequence). This CDR3 is 14 amino acids long. V lost 5 bases and J 4 bases, leaving 17 bases between the germline ends. In DNA form, the CDR3 reads TGCAGTGCTCGGGGCCTCCCAGCCGGCACTGAAGCTTTCTTT. This codes for CSARGLPAGTEAFF.

This clonotype occurred many times. The chain combines TRBV10-3 with TRBJ1-1; D ambiguous. The V and J ends lost 3 bases and 5 bases respectively, with 13 bases between them. This CDR3 has 14 amino acids. The germline V gene encodes CDR1 ENHRY and CDR2 SYGVKD. Here the CDR3 reads CAISDAARRTEAFF. Written as DNA, the CDR3 is TGTGCCATCAGTGACGCCGCGAGACGGACTGAAGCTTTCTTT.

This clonotype was detected ten times or more. The chain is built from TRBV11-2 and TRBJ2-7, with 10 bases that match TRBD1. This CDR3 comprises 16 residues. Trimming cost V 5 bases and J 2 bases; bases outside gene matches: 9. Germline-derived CDR1 and CDR2 are SGHAT and FQNNGV. CDR3: CASSLLRDRGAYEQYF. The CDR3 DNA reads TGTGCCAGCAGCCTCCTCCGGGACAGGGGCGCCTACGAGCAGTACTTC. Full variable domain (outside the CDR3, taken from reference TRBV11-2 and TRBJ2-7): EAGVAQSPRYKIIEKRQSVAFWCNPISGHATLYWYQQILGQGPKLLIQFQNNGVVDDSQLPKDRFSAERLKGVDSTLKIQPAKLEDSAVYLCASSLLRDRGAYEQYFGPGTRLTVT.

This clonotype was observed a few times. The rearrangement uses TRBV30 and TRBJ2-7, with 8 nucleotides matching TRBD1. The V gene end was trimmed by 7 bases and the J gene end by 2 bases; junction bases not matched to a gene: 4. Germline V lookup: CDR1 GTSNPN, CDR2 SVGIG (reference sequence). This CDR3 has 12 residues. CDR3 region: CASRGPTYEQYF. The CDR3 nucleotides are TGTGCCTCCAGGGGGCCTACCTACGAGCAGTACTTC.

This clonotype occurred many times. The chain joins TRBV28 to TRBJ1-5, with 9 bases identical to TRBD1. The CDR3 has 16 residues. V gave up 2 bases and J gave up 3 bases; unmatched junction bases: 5. CDR1 MDHEN and CDR2 SYDVKM come from the germline V gene. The chain's CDR3 is CASSLPGTGINQPQHF. In DNA, the CDR3 is TGTGCCAGCAGTTTACCCGGGACAGGGATCAATCAGCCCCAGCATTTT. Drawing the rest from reference TRBV28 and TRBJ1-5, the complete variable domain is DVKVTQSSRYLVKRTGEKVFLECVQDMDHENMFWYRQDPGLGLRLIYFSYDVKMKEKGDIPEGYSVSREKKERFSLILESASTNQTSMYLCASSLPGTGINQPQHFGDGTRLSIL.

The genes are TRBV4-1 and TRBJ1-6; D is perhaps TRBD1 (6 bases). Germline V gene data show CDR1 as MGHRA and CDR2 as YSYEKL. V gave up 0 bases and J gave up 8 bases, with 8 bases separating them. The CDR3 length is 14 residues. This CDR3 is CASSQEGADSPLHF. The CDR3, as DNA: TGCGCCAGCAGCCAAGAGGGGGCCGATTCACCCCTCCACTTT.

This clonotype was detected ten times or more. This rearrangement joins TRBV28 to TRBJ2-5; tentative D call: TRBD1 (5 bases). Germline CDR1 reads MDHEN; CDR2 reads SYDVKM. The CDR3 consists of 14 residues. With 2 bases removed from V and 5 bases from J, the gap between germline ends came to 12 bases. CDR3 sequence reads: CASSLGQGWETQYF. The CDR3 DNA sequence: TGTGCCAGCAGTTTAGGTCAGGGCTGGGAGACCCAGTACTTC.